The 23 T cell receptor beta chains below come from one sample, sequenced in a study of human T cells and chemical hapten exposure. Time point given: pre-sensitization, week 0. Sample treatment: therapeutic diphenylcyclopropenone sensitization with weekly scalp DPC. TCRdb reprocessed the RACE reads with MiXCR, giving one entry per CDR3 protein. The sample shows a few hundred thousand distinct CDR3 sequences, around 5.5% of them seen only once. The sequencing used whole blood, collected in connection with sensitization to the hapten diphenylcyclopropenone (DPC). These receptors were obtained from a woman aged 18-29 years with alopecia areata. Some clones in this sample may be carry-over from other donors' samples.

The CDR3 DNA is TGCGCCAGCAGCCCCGGGTCAGGGTTCAATCAGCCCCAGCATTTT. Protein product: CASSPGSGFNQPQHF. The chain uses TRBV5-1 and TRBJ1-5, with a tentative D call TRBD1 (5 bases). With 4 bases removed from V and 3 bases from J, the gap between germline ends came to 14 bases. In germline, CDR1 is SGHRS, CDR2 YFSETQ. The CDR3 is 15 amino acids.

This clonotype was counted at least ten times. The V gene is TRBV10-3, the J gene TRBJ2-3; D is unclear. The CDR3 runs 15 residues. CDR1 is ENHRY, CDR2 SYGVKD, per germline. Trimming shortened V by 2 bases and J by 5 bases, and 14 bases separated the two germline ends. The CDR3 region has the DNA TGTGCCATCAGTGAGCAACTCGCGACTGGAGATACGCAGTATTTT. This codes for CAISEQLATGDTQYF.

Ten or more counts support this clonotype. This chain uses TRBV4-2 with TRBJ2-3; D might be TRBD2 (6 bases). This CDR3 is built from 18 residues. Germline V gene sequence: CDR1 LGHNA, CDR2 YNFKEQ. V lost 1 base to trimming and J lost 1 base, with 18 bases between them. In DNA form, the CDR3 reads TGTGCCAGCAGCCAAGCCGTTAGTGCGGGACGAGGCACAGATACGCAGTATTTT. This codes for CASSQAVSAGRGTDTQYF.

This clonotype was detected a few times. CDR3 DNA: TGTGCCAGCAGTTTATCAGCACCCTATGGCTACACCTTC. This translates into CASSLSAPYGYTF. V usage is TRBV28 and J usage is TRBJ1-2, with D unresolved. Germline V CDR1 and CDR2: MDHEN, SYDVKM. This CDR3 has 13 residues. The V end lost 1 base, the J end lost 4 bases, and 7 bases lay between the germline ends.

The chain combines TRBV2 with TRBJ1-4; D gene ambiguous. This CDR3 region has 14 residues. CDR1 and CDR2 (germline): SNHLY, FYNNEI. Trimming cost V 6 bases and J 3 bases, with 11 bases left between them. CDR3 nucleotides: TGTGCCAGCAGGATGGGGATCGCTAATGAAAAACTGTTTTTT. Residues: CASRMGIANEKLFF. The whole variable domain, remainder taken from reference TRBV2 and TRBJ1-4, is EPEVTQTPSHQVTQMGQEVILRCVPISNHLYFYWYRQILGQKVEFLVSFYNNEISEKSEIFDDQFSVERPDGSNFTLKIRSTKLEDSAMYFCASRMGIANEKLFFGSGTQLSVL.

This rearrangement joins TRBV6-2 or TRBV6-3 to TRBJ1-6; D not resolved. Trimming took 2 bases from V and 0 from J, leaving 14 bases between them. The germline gives CDR1 MNHEY, CDR2 SVGEGT. The CDR3 loop spans 18 amino acids. For the CDR3, the DNA is TGTGCCAGCAGTTACGAGGCGGCAAGGAGCTCCTATAATTCACCCCTCCACTTT. This encodes CASSYEAARSSYNSPLHF.

The V and J genes are TRBV11-2 and TRBJ2-3, with no clear D. Trimming pared 0 bases from V and 2 bases from J, leaving 9 bases between. CDR1 is SGHAT, CDR2 FQNNGV, per germline. The CDR3 runs 15 residues. The CDR3 DNA reads TGTGCCAGCAGCTTAGACGCGAGGTTCACAGATACGCAGTATTTT. This translates into CASSLDARFTDTQYF.

This clonotype was observed a few times. J is TRBJ1-1 and V is TRBV6-2 or TRBV6-3, with unresolved D. CDR3 length equals 14 residues. Deletions cut 5 bases from V and 1 base from J, with 11 bases between. In germline, CDR1 is MNHEY, CDR2 SVGEGT. CDR3 in amino acids: CASSKGGANTEAFF. The CDR3, as DNA: TGTGCCAGCAGTAAGGGAGGCGCGAACACTGAAGCTTTCTTT.

This clonotype was seen only a few times. The V gene is TRBV6-6, the J gene TRBJ1-1, with 9 bases identical to TRBD1. The CDR3 length is 15 residues. Per germline, CDR1 MNHNY and CDR2 SVGAGI (reference sequence). J gave up 0 bases and V 11 bases, and 10 bases lay outside the gene matches. CDR3 nucleotide sequence: TGTGCCGGAACAGGGGGCTCTGTCATGAACACTGAAGCTTTCTTT. It specifies CAGTGGSVMNTEAFF.

V and J are TRBV6-4 and TRBJ2-3; possible D gene TRBD2, 5 bases. V lost 3 bases, J lost 3 bases, and 13 bases lay in between. Germline loops: CDR1 MRHNA, CDR2 SNTAGT. CDR3 length: 15 residues. CDR3 region: CASSERFEGTDTQYF. CDR3 DNA: TGTGCCAGCAGTGAACGGTTCGAGGGAACAGATACGCAGTATTTT.

This clonotype has at least ten counts. CDR3 sequence reads: CASSSNGQGRTDTQYF. The CDR3 DNA reads TGTGCCAGCAGCTCCAACGGGCAGGGACGCACAGATACGCAGTATTTT. V and J are TRBV3-1 and TRBJ2-3, with D perhaps matching TRBD1 or TRBD2 (5 bases each). From germline, CDR1 is LGHDT and CDR2 YNNKEL (reference sequence). With 5 bases removed from V and 1 base from J, the gap between germline ends came to 16 bases. The CDR3 contains 16 residues.

This clonotype was seen at least ten times. One end of the junction fails to match germline, which may point to a read error. The chain recombines TRBV4-3 with TRBJ2-1, with D perhaps matching TRBD1 (6 bases). CDR3 size: 12 residues. The germline CDR1 and CDR2 sequences are LGHNA and YSLEER. CDR3 sequence: CASSQEGGEQFF. The CDR3 DNA is TGTGCCAGCAGCCAAGAAGGGGGTGAGCAGTTCTTC.

This clonotype was observed at least ten times. This chain joins TRBV6-6 and TRBJ2-7; D remains unclear. The V gene lost 8 bases and the J gene lost 5 bases, with 19 bases spanning the gap. The CDR3 consists of 14 residues. CDR1 and CDR2 from the germline V gene are MNHNY and SVGAGI (reference sequence). CDR3 loop: CASAPGPGRDEQYF. CDR3 DNA sequence: TGTGCCAGCGCCCCGGGCCCCGGCCGGGACGAGCAGTACTTC.

This clonotype was counted ten times or more. The V gene is TRBV3-1, the J gene TRBJ2-1; 9 nucleotides match TRBD1. There are 14 residues in the CDR3. V was clipped by 8 bases and J by 4 bases; unmatched bases: 6. The germline V gene has CDR1 LGHDT and CDR2 YNNKEL (reference sequence). In nucleotides, the CDR3 is TGTGCCAGCGGGACAGGGAGGTTGTACAATGAGCAGTTCTTC. Translation gives CASGTGRLYNEQFF.

In this sample, this clonotype turned up many times. This sequence joins TRBV11-1 and TRBJ1-1, with TRBD1 identical over 10 bases. J was trimmed by 1 base and V by 4 bases; bases with no gene match: 6. The CDR3 covers 16 residues. Germline V CDR1 and CDR2: SGHAT, FQDESV (reference sequence). CDR3 bases: TGTGCCAGCAGCTCCCGGACAGGGGGAGCGAACACTGAAGCTTTCTTT. Its protein product is CASSSRTGGANTEAFF.

This clonotype came up many times. The V call is TRBV29-1, the J call TRBJ2-1; the match to TRBD2 covers 13 bases. The V gene end was trimmed by 8 bases and the J gene end by 10 bases; junction bases not matched to a gene: 11. CDR1 is SQVTM and CDR2 is ANQGSEA in the germline V gene. The CDR3 has 14 amino acids. The CDR3, as DNA: TGCAGCCTAGAGGGGACTAGCGGGGCAGGGGAGCAGTTCTTC. This sequence encodes CSLEGTSGAGEQFF.

The V call is TRBV6-1, the J call TRBJ1-1; 8 bases are a match to TRBD1. With V trimmed by 5 bases and J by 0 bases, 2 bases remained unmatched. Germline CDR1 MNHNS, CDR2 SASEGT. There are 14 residues in the CDR3. CDR3 DNA: TGTGCCAGCAGTCAGACAGGGGTGAACACTGAAGCTTTCTTT. It encodes CASSQTGVNTEAFF.

This clonotype was recorded many times. CDR3 sequence: CASSLGAGSAIQYF. The CDR3 DNA reads as TGTGCCAGCAGCTTAGGGGCAGGGTCCGCCATTCAGTACTTC. The chain uses TRBV7-2 and TRBJ2-4, with D perhaps TRBD1 (5 bases). The V gene's germline CDR1 is SGHTA and CDR2 FQGNSA. The CDR3 extends over 14 amino acids. Trimming took off 1 base at V and 9 bases at J, with 13 bases between the two ends. Using reference TRBV7-2 and TRBJ2-4 for the parts outside the CDR3, the full variable domain is GAGVSQSPSNKVTEKGKDVELRCDPISGHTALYWYRQSLGQGLEFLIYFQGNSAPDKSGLPSDRFSAERTGGSVSTLTIQRTQQEDSAVYLCASSLGAGSAIQYFGAGTRLSVL.

This clonotype was counted many times. This rearrangement joins TRBV6-5 to TRBJ2-1, with no clear D. Germline V gives CDR1 MNHEY, CDR2 SVGAGI. The CDR3 spans 14 residues. The germline V and J ends were trimmed by 6 bases and 4 bases, with 13 bases remaining between them. The DNA for the CDR3 is TGTGCCAGCAGACTTAACCCACCGTACAATGAGCAGTTCTTC. It encodes CASRLNPPYNEQFF.

V is TRBV12-3 or TRBV12-4 and J is TRBJ2-1; D remains ambiguous. The CDR3 runs 16 residues. V gave up 5 bases and J gave up 8 bases, with 22 bases separating them. CDR3 protein: CASSDIDLGRLHEQFF. The CDR3 DNA reads as TGTGCCAGCAGTGACATCGACTTGGGAAGACTCCATGAGCAGTTCTTC.

This rearrangement joins TRBV20-1 to TRBJ1-6, with 10 bases that match TRBD1. J lost 6 bases, V lost 4 bases, and 6 bases had no gene match. CDR3 length equals 15 residues. In germline, CDR1 is DFQATT, CDR2 SNEGSKA (reference sequence). CDR3 region: CSANRQGASNSPLHF. The CDR3 region has the DNA TGCAGTGCTAACCGACAGGGGGCGAGTAATTCACCCCTCCACTTT.

This clonotype was picked up many times. The chain recombines TRBV2 with TRBJ1-1; perhaps TRBD1 as D (5 bases). CDR1 SNHLY and CDR2 FYNNEI come from the germline V gene. This CDR3 contains 13 residues. Trimming took off 5 bases at V and 10 bases at J, with 17 bases between the two ends. This CDR3 reads CASSPSGRSGAFF. The CDR3 nucleotides are TGTGCCAGCAGTCCGTCGGGACGCTCAGGAGCTTTCTTT.

This clonotype was counted ten times or more. J is TRBJ2-1 and V is TRBV19; 14 bases fit TRBD2. V gave up 8 bases and J gave up 8 bases; unmatched junction bases: 8. The length of the CDR3 is 15 residues. The germline gives CDR1 LNHDA, CDR2 SQIVND (reference sequence). The CDR3 region has the DNA TGTGCCAGTCGGATGACTAGCGGGGGGGGTTATGAGCAGTTCTTC. This sequence encodes CASRMTSGGGYEQFF.